This is a list of T cell receptor beta chains from one sample in a study of cytomegalovirus exposure and HLA in healthy donors. Method: immunoSEQ multiplex PCR; TCRdb's copy keeps in-frame clones and lacks some. In total, the table holds around 100,000 clones. The specimen was PBMCs. The source of these receptors is a man in his fifties or sixties in good health and CMV-seronegative. CDR3s include the opening cysteine and the closing phenylalanine or tryptophan. The order of the fields is D gene, V gene, J gene, CDR3 protein, CDR3 DNA. The D gene is left open where the match is weak.

d_gene: NA
v_gene: TRBV28
j_gene: TRBJ2-7
CDR3aa: CASIAPDKTSYEQYF
CDR3nt: TGTGCCAGCATCGCTCCGGACAAGACGTCCTACGAGCAGTACTTC

d_gene: NA
v_gene: TRBV4-2
j_gene: TRBJ1-5
CDR3aa: CASSQMTGDSNQPQHF
CDR3nt: TGTGCCAGCAGCCAGATGACAGGAGATAGCAATCAGCCCCAGCATTTT

d_gene: NA
v_gene: TRBV20-1
j_gene: TRBJ2-7
CDR3aa: CSAVSGYEQYF
CDR3nt: TGCAGTGCTGTATCAGGGTACGAGCAGTACTTC

d_gene: NA
v_gene: TRBV9
j_gene: TRBJ1-2
CDR3aa: CASSVEPDRNYGYTF
CDR3nt: TGTGCCAGCAGCGTAGAGCCAGACAGGAACTATGGCTACACCTTC

d_gene: NA
v_gene: TRBV2
j_gene: TRBJ2-3
CDR3aa: CASSGDWSSTDTQYF
CDR3nt: TGTGCCAGCAGTGGCGACTGGTCCAGCACAGATACGCAGTATTTT

d_gene: TRBD1
v_gene: TRBV5-6
j_gene: TRBJ2-2
CDR3aa: CASSYGTGGNTGELFF
CDR3nt: TGTGCCAGCAGCTACGGGACAGGGGGGAACACCGGGGAGCTGTTTTTT

d_gene: TRBD1
v_gene: TRBV5-6
j_gene: TRBJ1-1
CDR3aa: CASSSQGGQAFF
CDR3nt: TGTGCCAGCAGCTCCCAGGGGGGTCAAGCTTTCTTT

d_gene: NA
v_gene: TRBV11-2
j_gene: TRBJ1-5
CDR3aa: CASSSHPGSAQPQHF
CDR3nt: TGTGCCAGCAGCTCCCACCCAGGGTCCGCTCAGCCCCAGCATTTT

d_gene: TRBD1
v_gene: TRBV6-6
j_gene: TRBJ1-5
CDR3aa: CASRFTGGGNQPQHF
CDR3nt: TGTGCCAGCAGGTTTACAGGGGGCGGCAATCAGCCCCAGCATTTT

d_gene: NA
v_gene: TRBV6-5
j_gene: TRBJ1-2
CDR3aa: CASSYGSASGYTF
CDR3nt: TGTGCCAGCAGTTACGGGAGCGCCTCTGGCTACACCTTC

d_gene: NA
v_gene: TRBV18
j_gene: TRBJ2-1
CDR3aa: CASSPMPSPAYNEQFF
CDR3nt: TGTGCCAGCTCACCAATGCCTAGCCCCGCTTACAATGAGCAGTTCTTC

d_gene: NA
v_gene: TRBV25-1
j_gene: TRBJ1-2
CDR3aa: CASSAGGQNYGYTF
CDR3nt: TGTGCCAGCAGCGCAGGAGGTCAGAACTATGGCTACACCTTC

d_gene: TRBD1
v_gene: TRBV7-2
j_gene: TRBJ1-5
CDR3aa: CASSPRQGNQPQHF
CDR3nt: TGTGCCAGCAGCCCCCGACAGGGTAATCAGCCCCAGCATTTT

d_gene: NA
v_gene: TRBV10-3
j_gene: TRBJ1-5
CDR3aa: CAISESGEAGNQPQHF
CDR3nt: TGTGCCATCAGTGAGAGTGGGGAGGCCGGCAATCAGCCCCAGCATTTT

d_gene: TRBD1
v_gene: TRBV4-1
j_gene: TRBJ2-7
CDR3aa: CASSQDRDRDVYEQYF
CDR3nt: TGCGCCAGCAGCCAAGACCGGGACAGGGACGTCTACGAGCAGTACTTC

d_gene: TRBD1
v_gene: TRBV5-1
j_gene: TRBJ2-1
CDR3aa: CASSSTGGAYNEQFF
CDR3nt: TGCGCCAGCAGCTCTACAGGGGGCGCCTACAATGAGCAGTTCTTC

d_gene: TRBD2
v_gene: TRBV6-1
j_gene: TRBJ2-5
CDR3aa: CASGLLAGETQYF
CDR3nt: TGTGCCAGCGGACTCCTAGCGGGAGAGACCCAGTACTTC

d_gene: NA
v_gene: TRBV6-6
j_gene: TRBJ1-1
CDR3aa: CASSYATWNTEAFF
CDR3nt: TGTGCCAGCAGTTACGCCACTTGGAACACTGAAGCTTTCTTT

d_gene: NA
v_gene: TRBV13
j_gene: TRBJ2-7
CDR3aa: CASSMTTQRTYEQYF
CDR3nt: TGTGCCAGCAGCATGACAACTCAAAGGACCTACGAGCAGTACTTC

d_gene: TRBD1
v_gene: TRBV6-1
j_gene: TRBJ2-7
CDR3aa: CASSWDRGAYEQYF
CDR3nt: TGTGCCAGCAGTTGGGACAGGGGTGCGTACGAGCAGTACTTC

d_gene: NA
v_gene: TRBV7-2
j_gene: TRBJ1-2
CDR3aa: CASSLDGGNYGYTF
CDR3nt: TGTGCCAGCAGCTTAGACGGCGGTAACTATGGCTACACCTTC

d_gene: TRBD2
v_gene: TRBV11-2
j_gene: TRBJ2-5
CDR3aa: CASTSIAGVRTHLGETQYF
CDR3nt: TGTGCCAGCACCTCGATAGCGGGAGTTCGGACCCACTTAGGGGAGACCCAGTACTTC

d_gene: TRBD1
v_gene: TRBV15
j_gene: TRBJ1-5
CDR3aa: CATSRDKGGEPNQPQHF
CDR3nt: TGTGCCACCAGCAGAGATAAAGGGGGCGAACCAAATCAGCCCCAGCATTTT

d_gene: TRBD1
v_gene: TRBV6-6
j_gene: TRBJ1-5
CDR3aa: CASSQTGPFEPQHF
CDR3nt: TGTGCCAGCAGCCAGACAGGGCCATTTGAGCCCCAGCATTTT

d_gene: NA
v_gene: TRBV11-2
j_gene: TRBJ2-7
CDR3aa: CASSLDRTPHEQYF
CDR3nt: TGTGCCAGCAGCTTAGATAGGACTCCTCACGAGCAGTACTTC